The 7 T cell receptor beta chains presented below share a single source sample, sequenced in a study of T cell responses to AZD1222 COVID-19 vaccine. Assay: immunoSEQ multiplex PCR; the TCRdb copy retains only in-frame clones and omits some. The sample includes about 170,000 clones, 93% of them seen just once. This specimen was peripheral blood, taken on day 0 of AZD1222 vaccination. The receptors originated from an adult in good health.

This chain uses TRBV29-1 with TRBJ2-1; the D is unclear. Trimming pared 4 bases from V and 4 bases from J, leaving 5 bases between. The CDR3 is 11 amino acids. Per the germline V gene, CDR1 is SQVTM and CDR2 is ANQGSEA. As DNA, the CDR3 is TGCAGCGTTGTAGGATACAATGAGCAGTTCTTC. Protein: CSVVGYNEQFF.

CDR3 residues: CASSQGLLTLHF. In DNA form, the CDR3 reads TGTGCCAGCAGCCAGGGTCTTCTAACCCTCCACTTT. The chain carries TRBV3-1 (or the pseudogene TRBV3-2) and TRBJ1-6; D unresolved. CDR1 and CDR2 from the germline V gene are LGHDT and YNNKEL (reference sequence). This CDR3 is 12 amino acids long. Trimming took 3 bases from V and 14 from J, leaving 11 bases between them.

CDR3 region: CASSLAPEFNSPLHF. The CDR3 DNA sequence: TGCGCCAGCAGCTTGGCTCCCGAGTTCAATTCACCCCTCCACTTT. The V and J genes are TRBV5-1 and TRBJ1-6; D gene ambiguous. The germline gives CDR1 SGHRS, CDR2 YFSETQ. Trimming took 0 bases from V and 7 from J, leaving 11 bases between them. This CDR3 contains 15 residues.

This chain joins TRBV18 and TRBJ1-4; D remains unclear. The germline V gene encodes CDR1 KGHSH and CDR2 LQKENI. This CDR3 has 13 residues. V was trimmed by 1 base and J by 7 bases, leaving 7 bases between them. The CDR3 here is CASSPQGGEKLFF. DNA for the CDR3: TGTGCCAGCTCACCACAGGGCGGTGAAAAACTGTTTTTT.

This clone has more than one count but fewer than ten. This rearrangement joins TRBV7-9 to TRBJ1-1; D not resolved. Germline CDR1 SEHNR, CDR2 FQNEAQ (reference sequence). V was trimmed by 6 bases and J by 7 bases, leaving 9 bases between them. The length of the CDR3 is 11 residues. The CDR3 nucleotides are TGTGCCAGCAGTTCGACGGATGAAGCTTTCTTT. It specifies CASSSTDEAFF.

The chain joins TRBV7-8 to TRBJ2-7, with a tentative D call TRBD1 (7 bases). This CDR3 has 15 residues. V shed 3 bases and J shed 4 bases, with 16 bases lying between them. The germline gives CDR1 SGHVS, CDR2 FQNEAQ. The CDR3 region has the DNA TGTGCCAGCAGCTTTCTCGGCAGGGGGGCTTACGAGCAGTACTTC. Translated: CASSFLGRGAYEQYF. Full variable domain (remainder filled in from reference TRBV7-8 and TRBJ2-7): GAGVSQSPRYKVAKRGQDVALRCDPISGHVSLFWYQQALGQGPEFLTYFQNEAQLDKSGLPSDRFFAERPEGSVSTLKIQRTQQEDSAVYLCASSFLGRGAYEQYFGPGTRLTVT.

The rearrangement links TRBV5-6 to TRBJ1-1; no definite D call. Germline V gene lookup returns CDR1 SGHDT and CDR2 YYEEEE. CDR3 size: 11 residues. V lost 4 bases and J 1 base, leaving 2 bases between the germline ends. In DNA form, the CDR3 reads TGTGCCAGCAGCCGGAACACTGAAGCTTTCTTT. The encoded protein is CASSRNTEAFF.